This T cell receptor beta chain was sequenced in a study of T cell responses to AZD1222 COVID-19 vaccine. Study-wide findings and caveats: Females outnumbered males among donors, who were mostly white British; clonal diversity was possibly underestimated. Nearly half of spike-specific TCRs reportedly go after variant regions that carry no mutations. Spike-spanning, vaccine-associated CD4 TCRs were dominant at 160-218 and 743-854.

Doses given second, at about 4 or about 12 weeks, were pooled. CDR3 length: 13 residues. Germline lookup yields CDR1 SGHRS and CDR2 YFSETQ. V lost 7 bases to trimming and J lost 3 bases, with 13 bases between them. This clone was detected only a few times. Antigen: not known. The repertoire was sequenced with immunoSEQ multiplex PCR; TCRdb's copy has only in-frame clones and lacks some. The sample includes under 140,000 clones, roughly 89% of them seen just once. The chain uses TRBV5-1 and TRBJ2-5, with D perhaps TRBD1 (6 bases). The source was peripheral blood, collected 28 days after the second AZD1222 dose. This clonotype originated in an adult who received the AZD1222 COVID-19 vaccine. The CDR3, as DNA: TGCGCCAGCGGAGAACAGGGCGAAGAGACCCAGTACTTC. Protein product: CASGEQGEETQYF.